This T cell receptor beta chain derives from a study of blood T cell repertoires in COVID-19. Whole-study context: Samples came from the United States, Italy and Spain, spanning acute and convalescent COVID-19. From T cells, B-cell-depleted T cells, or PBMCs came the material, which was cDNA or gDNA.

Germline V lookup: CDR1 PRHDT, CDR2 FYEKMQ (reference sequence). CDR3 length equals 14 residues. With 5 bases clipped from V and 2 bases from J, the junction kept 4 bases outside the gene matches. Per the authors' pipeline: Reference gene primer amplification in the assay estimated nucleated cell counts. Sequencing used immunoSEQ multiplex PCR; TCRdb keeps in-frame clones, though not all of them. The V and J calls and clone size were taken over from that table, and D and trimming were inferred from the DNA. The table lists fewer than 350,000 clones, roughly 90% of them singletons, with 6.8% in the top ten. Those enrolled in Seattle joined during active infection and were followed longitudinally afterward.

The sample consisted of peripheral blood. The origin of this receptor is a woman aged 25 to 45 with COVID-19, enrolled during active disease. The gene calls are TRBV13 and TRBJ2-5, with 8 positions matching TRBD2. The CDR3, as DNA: TGTGCCAGCAGCCCGACTAGCGCGCAAGAGACCCAGTACTTC. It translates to CASSPTSAQETQYF.